These 11 T cell receptor beta chains originate from one sample sequenced in a study of T cell repertoires in cytomegalovirus infection. Their antigen targets remain unknown. Using its own MiXCR run on the reads, TCRdb lists one record per CDR3 protein. This sample carries about 830,000 distinct CDR3 sequences, over 25% of them seen once, and the ten largest clones take over 10%. Sequencing was performed on cultured CD8+ T cells from PBMCs, taken from culture after CMV antigen stimulation. These receptors came from a human donor in good health (CMV status not recorded). Some clones in this sample may be carry-over from other donors' samples.

The count of this clonotype is one. This chain connects TRBV7-8 to TRBJ2-5, with 7 nucleotides matching TRBD1. The CDR3 is 14 amino acids. After removal of 5 bases from V and 5 bases from J, the junction contained 8 bases not matched to a gene. Germline V gene data show CDR1 as SGHVS and CDR2 as FQNEAQ. The CDR3 nucleotides read TGTGCCAGCAGCGTTAGCAGAGGGGGCGAGACCCAGTACTTC. As protein: CASSVSRGGETQYF.

This clonotype occurred a few times. CDR3: CASTDGNTEAFF. For the CDR3, the DNA is TGTGCCAGCACGGACGGGAACACTGAAGCTTTCTTT. The chain is built from TRBV6-6 and TRBJ1-1; no clear D gene. This CDR3 contains 12 residues. Trimming removed 7 bases from V and 1 base from J, with 7 bases in between. Germline assignment: CDR1 MNHNY and CDR2 SVGAGI (reference sequence).

The rearrangement links TRBV29-1 to TRBJ2-7; TRBD2 aligns across 8 bases. This CDR3 has 13 amino acids. Trimming took 6 bases from V and 1 from J; bases not matched to a gene: 5. Germline V gene sequence: CDR1 SQVTM, CDR2 ANQGSEA. CDR3 sequence (DNA): TGCAGCGTCCCGCGGGGGGCATCCTACGAGCAGTACTTC. It is translated as CSVPRGASYEQYF.

About this clonotype: A junction boundary mismatches the germline segment, possibly from a read error. V gene TRBV7-9 combines with J gene TRBJ1-6, with unresolved D. The CDR3 loop spans 12 amino acids. Germline V lookup: CDR1 SEHNR, CDR2 FQNEAQ (reference sequence). CDR3 sequence: CASSPLAPPLDF. CDR3 in DNA: TGTGCCAGCAGCCCTCTAGCTCCCCCCCTTGATTTC.

CDR3 DNA: TGTGCCAGTAGTACTAGCGGGGGGGCGGTCACCGGGGAGCTGTTTTTT. Amino acid sequence: CASSTSGGAVTGELFF. The chain uses TRBV19 and TRBJ2-2; 12 nucleotides align to TRBD2. V shed 4 bases and J 4 bases; nucleotides not matched to a gene: 4. Germline CDR1 LNHDA, CDR2 SQIVND (reference sequence). CDR3 length: 16 residues.

V gene TRBV29-1 combines with J gene TRBJ2-5, with 7 nucleotides matching TRBD1. From germline, CDR1 is SQVTM and CDR2 ANQGSEA. The J segment lost 2 bases and the V segment lost 4 bases, leaving 10 bases of the junction unmatched. The CDR3 loop spans 15 amino acids. The CDR3 loop reads CSVGETGLPQETQYF. CDR3 DNA: TGCAGCGTTGGCGAGACAGGGCTCCCACAAGAGACCCAGTACTTC.

This clonotype appeared once. The rearrangement links TRBV28 to TRBJ1-6; D call uncertain. Trimming stripped 2 bases from V and 3 bases from J, with 11 bases between. CDR3 length: 16 amino acids. Germline loops: CDR1 MDHEN, CDR2 SYDVKM. The CDR3 DNA follows: TGTGCCAGCAGTTTAAACCCCGGATTCTATAATTCACCCCTCCACTTT. It codes for CASSLNPGFYNSPLHF.

The genes are TRBV11-2 and TRBJ1-6, with TRBD1 matching over 7 bases. Trimming took 4 bases from V and 9 from J; bases not matched to a gene: 9. The germline V gene has CDR1 SGHAT and CDR2 FQNNGV. The CDR3 sequence is 15 residues long. The DNA of the CDR3 is TGTGCCAGCAGCTCCAGAAGGGGGCTGTCTTCACCCCTCCACTTT. The encoded protein is CASSSRRGLSSPLHF.

This clonotype came up many times. The chain uses TRBV7-6 and TRBJ1-6; D is undetermined. Trimming shortened V by 4 bases and J by 4 bases, and 8 bases separated the two germline ends. There are 14 residues in the CDR3. Germline CDR1 is SGHVS and CDR2 is FNYEAQ. CDR3: CASSSDGYNSPLHF. In DNA form, the CDR3 reads TGTGCCAGCAGCTCGGACGGTTATAATTCACCCCTCCACTTT.

J is TRBJ2-1 and V is TRBV5-4; 10 nucleotides line up with TRBD2. The germline CDR1 and CDR2 sequences are SGHNT and YYREEE (reference sequence). J was trimmed by 8 bases and V by 2 bases; bases with no gene match: 7. The CDR3 runs to 15 residues. The CDR3 protein is CASSLGPSGGDEQFF. In DNA form, the CDR3 reads TGTGCCAGCAGCTTAGGGCCCAGCGGGGGGGATGAGCAGTTCTTC. Full variable domain (rest looked up from reference TRBV5-4 and TRBJ2-1): ETGVTQSPTHLIKTRGQQVTLRCSSQSGHNTVSWYQQALGQGPQFIFQYYREEENGRGNFPPRFSGLQFPNYSSELNVNALELDDSALYLCASSLGPSGGDEQFFGPGTRLTVL.

This clonotype has a handful of counts. The chain links TRBV5-1 to TRBJ1-1; D is uncertain. This CDR3 is built from 23 residues. Trimming pared 0 bases from V and 0 bases from J, leaving 33 bases between. CDR1 and CDR2 (germline): SGHRS, YFSETQ. The CDR3 coding sequence is TGCGCCAGCAGCTTGGAAGATTCAGATCAGTCAGCGCGGGTGGGCGCTATGAACACTGAAGCTTTCTTT. Its protein is CASSLEDSDQSARVGAMNTEAFF.